The 27 T cell receptor beta chains given below trace back to one sample, sequenced in a study of shared clonotypes between healthy human individuals. Produced via immunoSEQ multiplex PCR; TCRdb's table is partial and in-frame only. Of approximately 2.5 million clones listed, roughly 92% were seen once; the top ten hold more than 0.12%. The sample taken for sequencing was naive CD4+ T cells sorted from blood. Subset here: CD45RA+ positively selected. These TCRs come from a man between 18 and 29 years old in good health.

The chain recombines TRBV30 with TRBJ2-1; TRBD2 matches 8 bases. V was clipped by 5 bases and J by 7 bases; unmatched bases: 7. The CDR3 covers 13 residues. From germline, CDR1 is GTSNPN and CDR2 SVGIG (reference sequence). As DNA, the CDR3 is TGTGCCTGGTCAGCGGGAGAAAAGAATGAGCAGTTCTTC. Translated: CAWSAGEKNEQFF.

The chain uses TRBV18 and TRBJ2-3, with 11 bases matching TRBD2. Germline loops: CDR1 KGHSH, CDR2 LQKENI. The CDR3 sequence is 15 residues long. The V segment lost 3 bases and the J segment 5 bases; nucleotides outside the gene matches: 4. The CDR3 here is CASSPASGRRDTQYF. The CDR3 coding sequence is TGTGCCAGCTCACCGGCTAGCGGGAGGCGAGATACGCAGTATTTT. Together with reference TRBV18 and TRBJ2-3, the CDR3 gives the full variable domain: NAGVMQNPRHLVRRRGQEARLRCSPMKGHSHVYWYRQLPEEGLKFMVYLQKENIIDESGMPKERFSAEFPKEGPSILRIQQVVRGDSAAYFCASSPASGRRDTQYFGPGTRLTVL.

Only a few counts were recorded for this clone. This chain links TRBV7-2 with TRBJ1-5; no reliable D call. V lost 5 bases, J lost 0 bases, and 11 bases lay in between. The CDR3 is 15 residues long. Looked up from germline, CDR1 is SGHTA and CDR2 is FQGNSA. The CDR3 coding sequence is TGTGCCAGCAGCCACGACTACAATAGCAATCAGCCCCAGCATTTT. This sequence encodes CASSHDYNSNQPQHF.

On this clone: Additional DNA sequences in this sample encode the identical CDR3. The chain combines TRBV5-1 with TRBJ2-1; D uncertain. The germline gives CDR1 SGHRS, CDR2 YFSETQ. The CDR3 has 16 residues. Trimming removed 0 bases at V and 0 bases at J, with 10 bases between. The CDR3 DNA reads TGCGCCAGCAGCTTGGTGGGTCAGAGCTCCTACAATGAGCAGTTCTTC. Translating gives CASSLVGQSSYNEQFF. The full variable domain, rest sourced from reference TRBV5-1 and TRBJ2-1, is KAGVTQTPRYLIKTRGQQVTLSCSPISGHRSVSWYQQTPGQGLQFLFEYFSETQRNKGNFPGRFSGRQFSNSRSEMNVSTLELGDSALYLCASSLVGQSSYNEQFFGPGTRLTVL.

The V gene is TRBV19, the J gene TRBJ1-2, with D maybe TRBD1 (5 bases). Germline lookup yields CDR1 LNHDA and CDR2 SQIVND (reference sequence). The CDR3 has 13 residues. With 4 bases removed from V and 7 bases from J, the gap between germline ends came to 13 bases. The CDR3 sequence: CASSTVEGAGYTF. CDR3 sequence (DNA): TGTGCCAGTAGTACCGTAGAAGGGGCTGGCTACACCTTC.

The chain recombines TRBV4-1 with TRBJ2-1, with D possibly being TRBD1 (5 bases). The CDR3 sequence is 16 residues long. Trimming cost V 4 bases and J 4 bases, with 17 bases left between them. Germline V lookup: CDR1 MGHRA, CDR2 YSYEKL. The CDR3 loop is CASSPGTVGAYNEQFF. CDR3 DNA: TGCGCCAGCAGCCCTGGAACAGTTGGGGCTTACAATGAGCAGTTCTTC.

The chain uses TRBV5-6 and TRBJ1-1, with D possibly being TRBD1 (6 bases). V was shortened by 2 bases and J by 4 bases, with 12 bases between the two germline ends. The CDR3 runs to 14 residues. Looked up from germline, CDR1 is SGHDT and CDR2 is YYEEEE. CDR3 nucleotides: TGTGCCAGCAGCTTTGGAGGGGGGGCCACTGAAGCTTTCTTT. It is translated as CASSFGGGATEAFF.

This chain links TRBV5-1 with TRBJ2-7, with D perhaps matching TRBD2 (5 bases). CDR3 size: 15 residues. Germline V lookup: CDR1 SGHRS, CDR2 YFSETQ. The V end was cut by 0 bases, the J end by 2 bases, with 12 bases between. This CDR3 reads CASSLVAGSTYEQYF. The CDR3 coding sequence is TGCGCCAGCAGCTTGGTTGCGGGTTCTACCTACGAGCAGTACTTC.

V usage is TRBV28 and J usage is TRBJ2-3, with TRBD2 matching over 11 bases. The length of the CDR3 is 14 residues. J lost 8 bases, V lost 7 bases, and 8 bases had no gene match. Germline V gene lookup returns CDR1 MDHEN and CDR2 SYDVKM. The CDR3 DNA follows: TGTGCCAGCACACTAGCGGGGGCCCCGGTTACGCAGTATTTT. Protein: CASTLAGAPVTQYF.

Regarding this clone: The same CDR3 arises from other DNA sequences in this sample as well. The V gene is TRBV18, the J gene TRBJ2-1; 9 nucleotides match TRBD1. Germline CDR1 and CDR2: KGHSH and LQKENI. J gave up 1 base and V 3 bases, and 1 base lay outside the gene matches. The CDR3 extends over 15 amino acids. The DNA for the CDR3 is TGTGCCAGCTCACCCGGGACAGGGTCCTACAATGAGCAGTTCTTC. Amino acid sequence: CASSPGTGSYNEQFF.

V usage is TRBV30 and J usage is TRBJ1-6; no firm D call. There are 12 residues in the CDR3. V was cut by 1 base and J by 8 bases, with 6 bases left in between. In germline, CDR1 is GTSNPN, CDR2 SVGIG (reference sequence). CDR3 in amino acids: CAWSEGDSPLHF. CDR3 bases: TGTGCCTGGAGTGAGGGAGATTCACCCCTCCACTTT.

The chain employs TRBV5-4 and TRBJ1-5; 8 bases line up with TRBD1. The V segment lost 4 bases and the J segment 4 bases; nucleotides outside the gene matches: 7. The V gene's germline CDR1 is SGHNT and CDR2 YYREEE (reference sequence). The CDR3 totals 15 residues. The CDR3 DNA reads as TGTGCCAGCAGCCTTGGGACAGGAAAAAATCAGCCCCAGCATTTT. Translated, it gives CASSLGTGKNQPQHF.

This clone appeared a single time. This chain joins TRBV11-2 and TRBJ2-7, with 7 positions matching TRBD2. The J segment lost 2 bases and the V segment lost 1 base, leaving 5 bases of the junction unmatched. Germline V gives CDR1 SGHAT, CDR2 FQNNGV. The CDR3 spans 15 residues. DNA for the CDR3: TGTGCCAGCAGCTTAGCGGTCGGGGGGACCTACGAGCAGTACTTC. Encoded protein: CASSLAVGGTYEQYF.

Remarks on this clone: The same CDR3 also results from other DNA sequences found in this sample. V is TRBV5-1 and J is TRBJ2-2; tentative D call: TRBD1 (6 bases). Trimming shortened V by 4 bases and J by 3 bases, and 13 bases separated the two germline ends. The CDR3 runs 15 residues. Looked up from germline, CDR1 is SGHRS and CDR2 is YFSETQ. The CDR3 loop is CASSLRTDDTGELFF. The CDR3 DNA sequence: TGCGCCAGCAGCCTGAGGACAGATGACACCGGGGAGCTGTTTTTT.

The gene calls are TRBV4-1 and TRBJ2-3; D gene uncertain. This CDR3 comprises 15 residues. V was pared by 1 base and J by 2 bases, with 10 bases between. Per germline, CDR1 MGHRA and CDR2 YSYEKL. DNA of the CDR3: TGCGCCAGCAGCCAAGGAGATAGTTCCACAGATACGCAGTATTTT. It specifies CASSQGDSSTDTQYF.

The V call is TRBV7-6, the J call TRBJ2-3; D possibly uses TRBD1 or TRBD2 (5 bases each). Germline V gene sequence: CDR1 SGHVS, CDR2 FNYEAQ. This CDR3 contains 14 residues. With 3 bases removed from V and 4 bases from J, the gap between germline ends came to 11 bases. The CDR3 sequence: CASSLARDPDTQYF. DNA of the CDR3: TGTGCCAGCAGCTTGGCCCGGGACCCAGATACGCAGTATTTT.

The CDR3 bases are TGTGCCAGCAGTGTCGGACAGGGGAATGAAAAACTGTTTTTT. Translated: CASSVGQGNEKLFF. The rearrangement links TRBV25-1 to TRBJ1-4; 9 bases map to TRBD1. Trimming took 4 bases from V and 5 from J; bases not matched to a gene: 2. Germline V gene lookup returns CDR1 MGHDK and CDR2 SYGVNS. The CDR3 spans 14 residues.

The chain combines TRBV5-1 with TRBJ1-1; 9 bases fit TRBD1. The germline gives CDR1 SGHRS, CDR2 YFSETQ. There are 16 residues in the CDR3. V shed 4 bases, J shed 2 bases, and the junction held 9 bases outside the gene matches. The CDR3 loop reads CASSTQPGQGNTEAFF. Here the CDR3 DNA reads TGCGCCAGCAGCACTCAACCGGGACAGGGAAACACTGAAGCTTTCTTT.

The gene calls are TRBV19 and TRBJ2-3, with D perhaps TRBD2 (6 bases). This CDR3 region has 13 residues. The V gene's germline CDR1 is LNHDA and CDR2 SQIVND (reference sequence). V shed 4 bases and J shed 7 bases, with 12 bases lying between them. For the CDR3, the DNA is TGTGCCAGTAGTACGGGAGCTCTGAATACGCAGTATTTT. It codes for CASSTGALNTQYF.

With respect to this clone: The sample has other DNA sequences that encode this CDR3 too. This rearrangement joins TRBV4-2 to TRBJ2-3; the D is unclear. CDR3 length: 15 amino acids. Germline V gene data show CDR1 as LGHNA and CDR2 as YNFKEQ. Trimming shortened V by 0 bases and J by 3 bases, and 10 bases separated the two germline ends. CDR3 nucleotides: TGTGCCAGCAGCCAAGATGGCGGAAGAACAGATACGCAGTATTTT. Its protein is CASSQDGGRTDTQYF.

The chain carries TRBV7-2 and TRBJ2-1; TRBD1 aligns across 10 bases. V trimming: 5 bases; J trimming: 6 bases; junction bases outside the gene matches: 4. CDR1 SGHTA and CDR2 FQGNSA come from the germline V gene. This CDR3 region has 14 residues. The CDR3 reads CASSPRTGGNEQFF. Written as DNA, the CDR3 is TGTGCCAGCAGCCCAAGGACAGGGGGCAATGAGCAGTTCTTC. The whole variable domain, filled in from reference TRBV7-2 and TRBJ2-1, reads GAGVSQSPSNKVTEKGKDVELRCDPISGHTALYWYRQSLGQGLEFLIYFQGNSAPDKSGLPSDRFSAERTGGSVSTLTIQRTQQEDSAVYLCASSPRTGGNEQFFGPGTRLTVL.

The chain combines TRBV5-6 with TRBJ2-6, with D perhaps TRBD1 or TRBD2 (5 bases each). Germline CDR1 is SGHDT and CDR2 is YYEEEE. The CDR3 sequence is 18 residues long. The germline V and J ends were trimmed by 7 bases and 0 bases, with 20 bases remaining between them. DNA of the CDR3: TGTGCCAGCGACACTAAGGGACGGTGGTACTCTGGGGCCAACGTCCTGACTTTC. This translates into CASDTKGRWYSGANVLTF.

The J gene is TRBJ1-1, the V gene TRBV15, with D possibly matching TRBD1 (5 bases). The germline V gene encodes CDR1 LNHNV and CDR2 YYDKDF (reference sequence). The CDR3 has 15 residues. V lost 0 bases and J 0 bases, leaving 8 bases between the germline ends. DNA of the CDR3: TGTGCCACCAGCAGAGATAGCAGGGTGAACACTGAAGCTTTCTTT. It specifies CATSRDSRVNTEAFF.

This clone has just one count. The chain uses TRBV7-9 and TRBJ1-2; the match to TRBD1 covers 7 bases. The CDR3 runs to 14 residues. The germline gives CDR1 SEHNR, CDR2 FQNEAQ (reference sequence). J gave up 4 bases and V 4 bases, and 6 bases lay outside the gene matches. The CDR3 spells CASSSPGQSYGYTF. As DNA, the CDR3 is TGTGCCAGCAGCTCCCCGGGACAGAGCTATGGCTACACCTTC.

This sequence joins TRBV30 and TRBJ2-5; D gene unclear. The DNA matches TRBJ2-7 better at its end, which makes the J call doubtful. Germline values: CDR1 GTSNPN, CDR2 SVGIG (reference sequence). There are 17 residues in the CDR3. CDR3 sequence (DNA): TGTGCCTGGAGTCCCCCCTTAAGATCAGATTATACCTACGAGCAGTACTTC. Amino acids: CAWSPPLRSDYTYEQYF.

The gene calls are TRBV4-1 and TRBJ2-2; 10 bases match TRBD1. Germline CDR1 and CDR2: MGHRA and YSYEKL. The CDR3 is 15 amino acids. Germline trimming cut 1 base from V and 7 bases from J; bases unmatched to any gene: 3. This CDR3 is CASSQGTGGIGELFF. The DNA of the CDR3 is TGCGCCAGCAGCCAAGGGACAGGGGGGATCGGGGAGCTGTTTTTT.

V is TRBV6-1 and J is TRBJ2-2; D might be TRBD1 (6 bases). The CDR3 is 14 amino acids. CDR1 and CDR2 (germline): MNHNS, SASEGT. The ends were cut back, 4 bases at V and 8 bases at J, with 14 bases in the middle. CDR3 nucleotide sequence: TGTGCCAGCAGTGGCCAACAGGGTGTTGGGGAGCTGTTTTTT. Protein product: CASSGQQGVGELFF.